This entry lists 3 T cell receptor beta chains sequenced from one sample in a study of molecular identifiers for immune sequencing clone quantification. In TCRdb, the PCR reads were re-called with MiXCR into one record per CDR3 protein. The sample shows over 550,000 distinct CDR3 sequences, 25% of them seen only once. Input material: naive CD8+ T cells from blood, with Jurkat cell RNA spiked in. Subset reported: FACS-sorted CD8+CD4-CCR7+CD45RA+ naive T cells. These receptors were obtained from a human donor in good health. Some libraries in this study had Jurkat cell RNA spiked in.

This clonotype was found many times. The CDR3 loop is CASSSGASNQPQHF. The CDR3 coding sequence is TGTGCCAGCAGTTCCGGGGCTAGCAATCAGCCCCAGCATTTT. The rearrangement uses TRBV27 and TRBJ1-5, with D maybe TRBD1 (5 bases). The germline gives CDR1 MNHEY, CDR2 SMNVEV (reference sequence). V lost 4 bases and J 0 bases, leaving 7 bases between the germline ends. The CDR3 extends over 14 amino acids.

This chain connects TRBV7-9 to TRBJ2-7; 7 bases agree with TRBD1. The junction had 10 bases not matched to a gene; V was cut back by 5 bases and J by 6 bases. The CDR3 consists of 14 residues. Looked up from germline, CDR1 is SEHNR and CDR2 is FQNEAQ (reference sequence). CDR3 nucleotide sequence: TGTGCCAGCAGCACCTCCGGGACAGTTTTCGAGCAGTACTTC. Translating gives CASSTSGTVFEQYF. Combining the CDR3 with reference TRBV7-9 and TRBJ2-7 gives the whole variable domain DTGVSQNPRHKITKRGQNVTFRCDPISEHNRLYWYRQTLGQGPEFLTYFQNEAQLEKSRLLSDRFSAERPKGSFSTLEIQRTEQGDSAMYLCASSTSGTVFEQYFGPGTRLTVT.

Note on this clonotype: As the CDR3 is not closed by the conserved phenylalanine or tryptophan, this likely results from a read error. The gene calls are TRBV11-2 and TRBJ2-3; weak D call: TRBD1 (5 bases). CDR3 length: 15 residues. Germline V gene data show CDR1 as SGHAT and CDR2 as FQNNGV. This chain's CDR3 is CASSLGASDTDTQYL. The CDR3 nucleotides are TGTGCCAGCAGCTTAGGAGCTTCGGACACAGATACTCAGTATCTT.